This TCR beta chain was sequenced for a study of beta chain features in type 1 diabetes. Study outcomes and limitations: Among patients with Type 1 diabetes, TCRB CDR3s were moderately but significantly shorter in every one of the four CD4+ subsets.

The CDR3 runs to 15 residues. Germline V gene data show CDR1 as SGDLS and CDR2 as YYNGEE. Trimming stripped 0 bases from V and 0 bases from J, with 9 bases between. The entirety of the isolated RNA underwent reverse transcription, so expressed TCRB transcripts were sequenced. Method: immunoSEQ multiplex PCR; TCRdb's copy keeps in-frame clones and lacks some. The sample has roughly 730,000 clones, 13% seen once. Details on this clone: Its antigen is not identified.

This chain links TRBV9 with TRBJ1-1; D is perhaps TRBD1 (5 bases). Sequencing was carried out using naive CD4+ T cells from blood. This TCR came from a man aged 18-30 years with type 1 diabetes. In nucleotides, the CDR3 is TGTGCCAGCAGCGTAGGCGAGGGGCTGAACACTGAAGCTTTCTTT. The encoded protein is CASSVGEGLNTEAFF.